The 17 T cell receptor beta chains given below trace back to one sample, sequenced in a study of control samples from healthy donors and cancer patients. TCRdb keeps only in-frame clones here, not all; method: immunoSEQ multiplex PCR. Of 100,000 to 150,000 clones in the sample, about 93% were seen once. Sequences were obtained from blood. These receptors came from a man aged 40-49 years in good health.

The chain couples TRBV10-3 to TRBJ2-3; D unclear. CDR1 and CDR2 from the germline V gene are ENHRY and SYGVKD. CDR3 length: 12 amino acids. Between the trimmed V and J ends, which lost 9 bases and 1 base, there was a span of 8 bases. CDR3 amino acids: CAIMGGTDTQYF. CDR3 nucleotides: TGTGCCATTATGGGCGGCACAGATACGCAGTATTTT.

V usage is TRBV6-5 and J usage is TRBJ2-2; no clear D gene. Germline V gives CDR1 MNHEY, CDR2 SVGAGI. V was pared by 6 bases and J by 0 bases, with 11 bases between. This CDR3 contains 15 residues. CDR3 region: CASSLPTPNTGELFF. Written as DNA, the CDR3 is TGTGCCAGCAGCCTACCCACACCGAACACCGGGGAGCTGTTTTTT.

The chain recombines TRBV12-3 or TRBV12-4 with TRBJ2-1, with TRBD2 as a possible D gene (6 bases). The CDR3 runs 13 residues. With 6 bases removed from V and 8 bases from J, the gap between germline ends came to 14 bases. Here the CDR3 reads CASRRGLTDEQFF. Here the CDR3 DNA reads TGTGCCAGCAGACGGGGGTTAACCGATGAGCAGTTCTTC.

The J gene is TRBJ1-1, the V gene TRBV3-1 (or the pseudogene TRBV3-2); unclear D gene. V lost 4 bases, J lost 2 bases, and 8 bases lay in between. CDR3 length equals 13 residues. Looked up from germline, CDR1 is LGHDT and CDR2 is YNNKEL (reference sequence). DNA of the CDR3: TGTGCCAGCAGCCTTGACACAAACACTGAAGCTTTCTTT. The encoded protein is CASSLDTNTEAFF.

Points on this clone: One end of the junction fails to match germline, which may point to a read error. The chain uses TRBV5-1 and TRBJ1-4; perhaps TRBD1 as D (5 bases). Looked up from germline, CDR1 is SGHRS and CDR2 is YFSETQ. This CDR3 is 16 amino acids long. DNA of the CDR3: TGCGCCAGCACCTTGACCGGGACCGCTCTTAATGAAAAACTGTTTTTT. It codes for CASTLTGTALNEKLFF.

The chain carries TRBV14 and TRBJ1-2; no definite D call. The germline V gene encodes CDR1 SGHDN and CDR2 FVKESK. The CDR3 covers 15 residues. V was pared by 1 base and J by 4 bases, with 13 bases between. CDR3 sequence: CASSQGGGRVYGYTF. The CDR3 DNA reads TGTGCCAGCAGCCAAGGTGGCGGTAGAGTCTATGGCTACACCTTC.

The V and J genes are TRBV15 and TRBJ2-3; D unclear. Germline V gene data show CDR1 as LNHNV and CDR2 as YYDKDF (reference sequence). Trimming pared 1 base from V and 5 bases from J, leaving 7 bases between. This CDR3 is built from 13 residues. The CDR3 loop is CATSRGAGDTQYF. CDR3 DNA sequence: TGTGCCACCAGCAGAGGGGCAGGAGATACGCAGTATTTT.

The rearrangement links TRBV5-4 to TRBJ2-7, with TRBD2 identical over 9 bases. The length of the CDR3 is 13 residues. The V and J ends lost 4 bases and 7 bases, in that order; junction bases with no gene match: 6. CDR1 is SGHNT, CDR2 YYREEE, per germline (reference sequence). The CDR3 protein is CASSPGLAGEQYF. In DNA, the CDR3 is TGTGCCAGCAGCCCGGGACTAGCCGGAGAGCAGTACTTC. The full variable domain, with the rest looked up from reference TRBV5-4 and TRBJ2-7, is ETGVTQSPTHLIKTRGQQVTLRCSSQSGHNTVSWYQQALGQGPQFIFQYYREEENGRGNFPPRFSGLQFPNYSSELNVNALELDDSALYLCASSPGLAGEQYFGPGTRLTVT.

This chain joins TRBV28 and TRBJ2-5, with D possibly matching TRBD1 (6 bases). V was clipped by 11 bases and J by 5 bases, with 15 bases between them. This CDR3 has 12 amino acids. CDR1 MDHEN and CDR2 SYDVKM come from the germline V gene. The CDR3 DNA sequence: TGTGCCGCCCGGGACACTGTGGAGACCCAGTACTTC. It codes for CAARDTVETQYF.

This clone was recorded once. This chain connects TRBV7-9 to TRBJ1-1, with no clear D. The ends were cut back, 10 bases at V and 3 bases at J, with 18 bases in the middle. The length of the CDR3 is 14 residues. Germline CDR1 is SEHNR and CDR2 is FQNEAQ (reference sequence). CDR3 residues: CAIARTGRDTEAFF. In nucleotides, the CDR3 is TGTGCCATCGCCCGGACGGGAAGAGACACTGAAGCTTTCTTT. Filled out from reference TRBV7-9 and TRBJ1-1, the complete variable domain reads DTGVSQNPRHKITKRGQNVTFRCDPISEHNRLYWYRQTLGQGPEFLTYFQNEAQLEKSRLLSDRFSAERPKGSFSTLEIQRTEQGDSAMYLCAIARTGRDTEAFFGQGTRLTVV.

As concerns this clone: One end of the junction fails to match germline, which may point to a read error. V gene TRBV6-6 combines with J gene TRBJ1-3, with D possibly matching TRBD1 (6 bases). The germline V gene has CDR1 MNHNY and CDR2 SVGAGI (reference sequence). The CDR3 runs 15 residues. In DNA, the CDR3 is TGTGCCAGCAGTTCACAGGGAGGGTCTGAAAACACCATATATTTT. This translates into CASSSQGGSENTIYF.

The rearrangement uses TRBV4-2 and TRBJ2-1; D call uncertain. The CDR3 has 12 residues. Trimming stripped 0 bases from V and 13 bases from J, with 10 bases between. In germline, CDR1 is LGHNA, CDR2 YNFKEQ. This CDR3 reads CASSQDLRIQFF. Here the CDR3 DNA reads TGTGCCAGCAGCCAAGATCTACGTATACAGTTCTTC.

The count of this clone is one. CDR3 nucleotides: TGTGCCAGCAGTGAAAGGGGGTGGCAAGAGACCCAGTACTTC. Its translation: CASSERGWQETQYF. The chain has TRBV2 and TRBJ2-5; D is possibly TRBD1 (6 bases). Looked up from germline, CDR1 is SNHLY and CDR2 is FYNNEI. Trimming pared 2 bases from V and 2 bases from J, leaving 9 bases between. The CDR3 sequence is 14 residues long. Full variable domain (missing parts from reference TRBV2 and TRBJ2-5): EPEVTQTPSHQVTQMGQEVILRCVPISNHLYFYWYRQILGQKVEFLVSFYNNEISEKSEIFDDQFSVERPDGSNFTLKIRSTKLEDSAMYFCASSERGWQETQYFGPGTRLLVL.

The chain carries TRBV11-2 and TRBJ1-5; TRBD1 might be the D (5 bases). The length of the CDR3 is 15 residues. The germline V gene encodes CDR1 SGHAT and CDR2 FQNNGV. Trimming removed 2 bases at V and 6 bases at J, with 14 bases between. CDR3 DNA: TGTGCCAGCAGCTTAAACGGGGGGTTCGGTCAGCCCCAGCATTTT. It encodes CASSLNGGFGQPQHF.

V and J are TRBV10-3 and TRBJ1-4, with 7 bases lining up with TRBD1. Germline V gene lookup returns CDR1 ENHRY and CDR2 SYGVKD. With 6 bases clipped from V and 8 bases from J, the junction kept 9 bases outside the gene matches. The CDR3 contains 14 residues. CDR3 in DNA: TGTGCCATCAGGAGTGGAGGGGGCGCAGAAAAACTGTTTTTT. Protein: CAIRSGGGAEKLFF.

The chain has TRBV18 and TRBJ2-3, with D perhaps matching TRBD2 (7 bases). CDR3 size: 17 residues. Germline V CDR1 and CDR2: KGHSH, LQKENI. Between the trimmed V and J ends, which lost 4 bases and 1 base, there was a span of 18 bases. The CDR3 here is CASSHSLGGARTDTQYF. The CDR3, as DNA: TGTGCCAGCTCACACTCCCTGGGGGGGGCCCGCACAGATACGCAGTATTTT. Using reference TRBV18 and TRBJ2-3 for the parts outside the CDR3, the full variable domain is NAGVMQNPRHLVRRRGQEARLRCSPMKGHSHVYWYRQLPEEGLKFMVYLQKENIIDESGMPKERFSAEFPKEGPSILRIQQVVRGDSAAYFCASSHSLGGARTDTQYFGPGTRLTVL.

The J gene is TRBJ1-2, the V gene TRBV5-1; D may be TRBD1 (5 bases). V was trimmed by 3 bases and J by 0 bases, leaving 9 bases between them. The CDR3 length is 14 residues. CDR1 and CDR2 from the germline V gene are SGHRS and YFSETQ. DNA for the CDR3: TGCGCCAGCAGCTCGACAGTGTCTAACTATGGCTACACCTTC. Translation: CASSSTVSNYGYTF. The entire variable domain, with the rest obtained from reference TRBV5-1 and TRBJ1-2, is as follows: KAGVTQTPRYLIKTRGQQVTLSCSPISGHRSVSWYQQTPGQGLQFLFEYFSETQRNKGNFPGRFSGRQFSNSRSEMNVSTLELGDSALYLCASSSTVSNYGYTFGSGTRLTVV.